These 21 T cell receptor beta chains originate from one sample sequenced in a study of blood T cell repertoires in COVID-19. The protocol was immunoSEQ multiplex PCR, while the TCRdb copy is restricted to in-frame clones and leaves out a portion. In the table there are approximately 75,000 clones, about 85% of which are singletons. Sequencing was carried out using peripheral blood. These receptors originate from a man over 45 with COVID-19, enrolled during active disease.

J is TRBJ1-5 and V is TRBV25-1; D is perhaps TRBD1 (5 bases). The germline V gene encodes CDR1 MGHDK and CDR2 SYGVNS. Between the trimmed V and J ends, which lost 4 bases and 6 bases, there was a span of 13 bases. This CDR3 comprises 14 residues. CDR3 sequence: CASSGGGWAQPQHF. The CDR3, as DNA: TGTGCCAGCAGTGGGGGCGGTTGGGCTCAGCCCCAGCATTTT.

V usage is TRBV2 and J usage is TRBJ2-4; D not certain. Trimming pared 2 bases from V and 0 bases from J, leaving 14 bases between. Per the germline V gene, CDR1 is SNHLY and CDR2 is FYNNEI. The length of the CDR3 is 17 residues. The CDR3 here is CASSEPLKLEAKNIQYF. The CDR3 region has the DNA TGTGCCAGCAGTGAACCTCTAAAGCTTGAAGCCAAAAACATTCAGTACTTC. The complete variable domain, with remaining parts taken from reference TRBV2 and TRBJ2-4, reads EPEVTQTPSHQVTQMGQEVILRCVPISNHLYFYWYRQILGQKVEFLVSFYNNEISEKSEIFDDQFSVERPDGSNFTLKIRSTKLEDSAMYFCASSEPLKLEAKNIQYFGAGTRLSVL.

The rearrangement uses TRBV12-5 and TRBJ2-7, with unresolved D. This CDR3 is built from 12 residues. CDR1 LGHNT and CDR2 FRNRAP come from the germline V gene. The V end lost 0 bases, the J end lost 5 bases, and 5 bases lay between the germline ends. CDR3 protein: CASGLVKHEQYF. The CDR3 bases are TGTGCTAGTGGTTTGGTAAAGCACGAGCAGTACTTC.

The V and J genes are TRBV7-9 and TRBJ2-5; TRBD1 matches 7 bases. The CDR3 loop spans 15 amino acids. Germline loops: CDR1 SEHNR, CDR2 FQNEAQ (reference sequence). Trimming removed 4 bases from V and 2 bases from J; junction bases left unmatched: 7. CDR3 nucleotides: TGTGCCAGCAGCTACCCGACAGGGTATCAAGAGACCCAGTACTTC. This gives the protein CASSYPTGYQETQYF.

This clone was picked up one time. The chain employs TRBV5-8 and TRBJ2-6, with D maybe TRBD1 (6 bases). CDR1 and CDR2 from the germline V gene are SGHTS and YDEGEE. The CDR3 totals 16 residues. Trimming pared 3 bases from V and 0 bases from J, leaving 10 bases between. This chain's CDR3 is CASSWDIHSGANVLTF. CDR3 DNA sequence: TGTGCCAGCAGCTGGGACATCCACTCTGGGGCCAACGTCCTGACTTTC. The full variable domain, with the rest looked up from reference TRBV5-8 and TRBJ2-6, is EAGVTQSPTHLIKTRGQQATLRCSPISGHTSVYWYQQALGLGLQFLLWYDEGEERNRGNFPPRFSGRQFPNYSSELNVNALELEDSALYLCASSWDIHSGANVLTFGAGSRLTVL.

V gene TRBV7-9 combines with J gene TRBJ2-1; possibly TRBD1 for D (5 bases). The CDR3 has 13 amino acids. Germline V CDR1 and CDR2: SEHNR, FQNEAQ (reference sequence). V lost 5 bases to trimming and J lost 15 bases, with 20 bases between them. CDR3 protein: CASSLTHQGLPFF. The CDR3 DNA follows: TGTGCCAGCAGCCTTACTCATCAGGGATTGCCGTTCTTC.

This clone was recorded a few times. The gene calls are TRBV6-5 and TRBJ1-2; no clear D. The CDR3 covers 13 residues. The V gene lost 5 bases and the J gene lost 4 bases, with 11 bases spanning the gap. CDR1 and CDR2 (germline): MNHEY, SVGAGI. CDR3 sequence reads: CASSSDGLYGYTF. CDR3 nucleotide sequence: TGTGCCAGCAGTAGTGACGGACTCTATGGCTACACCTTC.

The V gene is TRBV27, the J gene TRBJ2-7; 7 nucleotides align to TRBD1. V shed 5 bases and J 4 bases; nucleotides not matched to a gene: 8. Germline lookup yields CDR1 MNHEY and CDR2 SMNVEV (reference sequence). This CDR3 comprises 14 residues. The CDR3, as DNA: TGTGCCAGCAGTACCCGACAGGGTCGTTACGAGCAGTACTTC. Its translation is CASSTRQGRYEQYF.

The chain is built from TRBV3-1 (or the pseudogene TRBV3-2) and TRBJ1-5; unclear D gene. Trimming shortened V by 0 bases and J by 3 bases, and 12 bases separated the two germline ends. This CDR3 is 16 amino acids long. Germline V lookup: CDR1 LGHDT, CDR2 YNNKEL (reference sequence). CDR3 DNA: TGTGCCAGCAGCCAAGATCCTGGACTGAACAATCAGCCCCAGCATTTT. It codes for CASSQDPGLNNQPQHF.

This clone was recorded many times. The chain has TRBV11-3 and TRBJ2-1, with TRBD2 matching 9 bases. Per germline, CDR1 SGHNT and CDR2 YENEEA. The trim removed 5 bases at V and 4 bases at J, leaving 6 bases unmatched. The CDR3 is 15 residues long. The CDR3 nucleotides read TGTGCCAGCAGCCCGACTAGCGGTCTATACAATGAGCAGTTCTTC. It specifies CASSPTSGLYNEQFF.

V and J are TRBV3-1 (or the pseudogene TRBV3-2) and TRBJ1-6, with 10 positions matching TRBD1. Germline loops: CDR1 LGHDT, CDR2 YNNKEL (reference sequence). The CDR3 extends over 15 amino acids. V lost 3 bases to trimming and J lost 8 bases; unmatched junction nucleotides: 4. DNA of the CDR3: TGTGCCAGCAGCCAGGCGGACAGGGGGTATTCACCCCTCCACTTT. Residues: CASSQADRGYSPLHF.

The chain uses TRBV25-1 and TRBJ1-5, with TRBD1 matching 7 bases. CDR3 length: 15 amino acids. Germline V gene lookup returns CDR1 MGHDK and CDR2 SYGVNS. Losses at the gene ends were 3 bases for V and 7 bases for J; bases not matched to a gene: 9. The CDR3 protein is CASSEGQTFDQPQHF. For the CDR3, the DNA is TGTGCCAGCAGTGAGGGACAGACCTTTGACCAGCCCCAGCATTTT.

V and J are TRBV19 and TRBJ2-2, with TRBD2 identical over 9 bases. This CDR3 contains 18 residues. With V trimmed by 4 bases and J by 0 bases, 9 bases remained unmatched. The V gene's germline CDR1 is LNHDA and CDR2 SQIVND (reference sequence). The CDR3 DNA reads TGTGCCAGTAGTACTGGAGGCGGGAGGGCCGCGAACACCGGGGAGCTGTTTTTT. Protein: CASSTGGGRAANTGELFF.

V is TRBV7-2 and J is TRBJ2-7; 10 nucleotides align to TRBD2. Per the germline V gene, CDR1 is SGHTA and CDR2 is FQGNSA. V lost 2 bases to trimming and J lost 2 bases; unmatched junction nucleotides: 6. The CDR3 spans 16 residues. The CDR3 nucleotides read TGTGCCAGCAGCTTAAATGGACTAGCGGCAGCCTACGAGCAGTACTTC. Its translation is CASSLNGLAAAYEQYF.

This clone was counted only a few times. The CDR3 coding sequence is TGTGCCAGCAGCAAGACAGGGGAAAGGACCGGGGAGCTGTTTTTT. This gives the protein CASSKTGERTGELFF. V usage is TRBV7-2 and J usage is TRBJ2-2; 8 positions agree with TRBD1. CDR3 length: 15 residues. The V and J ends lost 5 bases and 5 bases, in that order; junction bases with no gene match: 7. The germline V gene encodes CDR1 SGHTA and CDR2 FQGNSA.

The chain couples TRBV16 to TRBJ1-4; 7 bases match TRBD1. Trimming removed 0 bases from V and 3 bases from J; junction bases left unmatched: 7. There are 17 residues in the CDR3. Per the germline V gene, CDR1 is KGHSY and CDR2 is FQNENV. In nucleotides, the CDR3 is TGTGCCAGCAGCCAATCGTCCGGGACAGCGGCTAATGAAAAACTGTTTTTT. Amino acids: CASSQSSGTAANEKLFF. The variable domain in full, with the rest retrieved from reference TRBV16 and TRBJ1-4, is GEEVAQTPKHLVRGEGQKAKLYCAPIKGHSYVFWYQQVLKNEFKFLISFQNENVFDETGMPKERFSAKCLPNSPCSLEIQATKLEDSAVYFCASSQSSGTAANEKLFFGSGTQLSVL.

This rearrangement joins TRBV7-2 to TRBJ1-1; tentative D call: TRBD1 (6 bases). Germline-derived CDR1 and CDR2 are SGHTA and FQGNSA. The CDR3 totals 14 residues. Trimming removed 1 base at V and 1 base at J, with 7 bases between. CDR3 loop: CASSLGGGNTEAFF. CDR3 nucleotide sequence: TGTGCCAGCAGCTTAGGAGGGGGGAACACTGAAGCTTTCTTT.

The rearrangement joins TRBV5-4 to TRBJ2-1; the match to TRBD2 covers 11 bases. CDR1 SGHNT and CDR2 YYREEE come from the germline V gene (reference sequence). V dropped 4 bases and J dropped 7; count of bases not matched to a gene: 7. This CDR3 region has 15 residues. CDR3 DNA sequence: TGTGCCAGCAGCCGACTAGCGGGAAGGGGGAATGAGCAGTTCTTC. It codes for CASSRLAGRGNEQFF. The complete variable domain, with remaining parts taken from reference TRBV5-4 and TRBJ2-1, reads ETGVTQSPTHLIKTRGQQVTLRCSSQSGHNTVSWYQQALGQGPQFIFQYYREEENGRGNFPPRFSGLQFPNYSSELNVNALELDDSALYLCASSRLAGRGNEQFFGPGTRLTVL.

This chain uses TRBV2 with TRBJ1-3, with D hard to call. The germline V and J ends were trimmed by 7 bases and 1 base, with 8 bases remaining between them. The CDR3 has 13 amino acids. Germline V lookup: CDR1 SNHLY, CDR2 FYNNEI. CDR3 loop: CASKRASGNTIYF. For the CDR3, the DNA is TGTGCCAGCAAGCGAGCATCTGGAAACACCATATATTTT.

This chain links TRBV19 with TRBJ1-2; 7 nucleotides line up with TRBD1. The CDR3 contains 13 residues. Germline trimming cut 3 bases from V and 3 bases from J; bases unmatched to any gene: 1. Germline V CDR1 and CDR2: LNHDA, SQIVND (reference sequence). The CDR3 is CASSIQGDYGYTF. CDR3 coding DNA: TGTGCCAGTAGTATCCAGGGGGACTATGGCTACACCTTC.

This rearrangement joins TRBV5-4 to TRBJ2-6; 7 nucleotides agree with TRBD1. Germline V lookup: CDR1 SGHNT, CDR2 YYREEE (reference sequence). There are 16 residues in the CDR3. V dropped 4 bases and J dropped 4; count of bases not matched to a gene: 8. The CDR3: CASSLWTGGGANVLTF. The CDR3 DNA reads TGTGCCAGCAGCCTATGGACAGGCGGAGGGGCCAACGTCCTGACTTTC.